The entry that follows covers one T cell receptor beta chain sequence. Authors' methods: Reference gene primer amplification gave nucleated cell count estimates. Clones were read by immunoSEQ multiplex PCR, and TCRdb kept only the in-frame ones, dropping some. That table gives V, J and clone size, and the DNA gave D and trimming. This sample has about 150,000 clones, with more than 75% found just once. The sample originates from a study of blood T cell repertoires in COVID-19. The overall study: Sources were T cells, B-cell-depleted T cells, or PBMCs; the material itself was cDNA or gDNA.

The sequenced sample was peripheral blood. The TCR was taken from a human donor with acute or convalescent COVID-19. The donor label of this sample is uncertain.

Here the CDR3 DNA reads TGTGCCACCAGCAGAGACCGGGACAGCTCCTACAATGAGCAGTTCTTC. This encodes CATSRDRDSSYNEQFF. V and J are TRBV15 and TRBJ2-1; 7 positions agree with TRBD1. V dropped 0 bases and J dropped 0; count of bases not matched to a gene: 2. Germline loops: CDR1 LNHNV, CDR2 YYDKDF (reference sequence). CDR3 length: 16 amino acids.